This T cell receptor (beta chain) was recovered during a study of T-cell reconstitution after alpha-beta-depleted transplantation in children. V was clipped by 6 bases and J by 4 bases, with 4 bases between them. The CDR3 totals 10 residues. Germline V lookup: CDR1 SGHTS, CDR2 YDEGEE. Unique molecular identifiers featured in how the TCRbeta library was prepared. MiXCR, applied by TCRdb to the PCR reads, yields one record per CDR3 protein. The data hold some 520,000 distinct CDR3 sequences, with about 33% observed a single time. The material sequenced was PBMCs from the stem cell graft donor, taken from the stem cell graft. V usage is TRBV5-8 and J usage is TRBJ2-5; D unclear. The sequence was collected from a human donor who donated a stem cell graft to a child with aplastic anemia. The CDR3 sequence: CASNVETQYF. The CDR3 nucleotides read TGTGCCAGCAATGTAGAGACCCAGTACTTC. Drawing the rest from reference TRBV5-8 and TRBJ2-5, the complete variable domain is EAGVTQSPTHLIKTRGQQATLRCSPISGHTSVYWYQQALGLGLQFLLWYDEGEERNRGNFPPRFSGRQFPNYSSELNVNALELEDSALYLCASNVETQYFGPGTRLLVL.